The 22 T cell receptor beta chains below come from one sample, sequenced in a study of T cells in narcolepsy. Assay: immunoSEQ multiplex PCR; the TCRdb copy retains only in-frame clones and omits some. The sample holds about 24,000 clones, approximately 62% seen once. Sequencing input: memory (CD45RA-) CD4+ T cells from blood. Receptor source: a human donor in good health.

In its sample, this clone was seen a few times. The chain uses TRBV28 and TRBJ1-6; D gene uncertain. V lost 2 bases and J lost 2, with 19 bases in between. Germline assignment: CDR1 MDHEN and CDR2 SYDVKM. The CDR3 runs to 19 residues. The chain's CDR3 is CASSLVGRQTLPYNSPLHF. The CDR3 DNA reads as TGTGCCAGCAGTTTAGTCGGCAGGCAAACTCTTCCCTATAATTCACCCCTCCACTTT.

This clone was picked up a small number of times. The chain combines TRBV6-5 with TRBJ1-6, with D perhaps TRBD1 (6 bases). Germline CDR1 is MNHEY and CDR2 is SVGAGI. Trimming removed 10 bases from V and 6 bases from J, with 13 bases in between. CDR3 length: 13 residues. The DNA of the CDR3 is TGTGCCACCTCGGACAGACCTAATTCACCCCTCCACTTT. It specifies CATSDRPNSPLHF.

J is TRBJ2-1 and V is TRBV6-1; unclear D gene. The CDR3 has 13 amino acids. Trimming took 1 base from V and 12 from J, leaving 13 bases between them. Germline V CDR1 and CDR2: MNHNS, SASEGT. This CDR3 is CASSEVRLVAQFF. CDR3 DNA: TGTGCCAGCAGTGAAGTCCGCCTAGTGGCGCAGTTCTTC.

The chain links TRBV28 to TRBJ1-1; 9 bases agree with TRBD1. V lost 6 bases, J lost 0 bases, and 11 bases stayed unmatched. CDR1 and CDR2 from the germline V gene are MDHEN and SYDVKM. CDR3 length equals 17 residues. In nucleotides, the CDR3 is TGTGCCAGCAGACCGGACAGGGGCGGTTTTTTGAACACTGAAGCTTTCTTT. This translates into CASRPDRGGFLNTEAFF. Based on the CDR3 plus reference TRBV28 and TRBJ1-1, the full variable domain is DVKVTQSSRYLVKRTGEKVFLECVQDMDHENMFWYRQDPGLGLRLIYFSYDVKMKEKGDIPEGYSVSREKKERFSLILESASTNQTSMYLCASRPDRGGFLNTEAFFGQGTRLTVV.

The V call is TRBV6-5, the J call TRBJ2-3; D may be TRBD2 (6 bases). CDR3 length: 14 residues. Trimming took 6 bases from V and 5 from J, leaving 15 bases between them. The germline gives CDR1 MNHEY, CDR2 SVGAGI. Here the CDR3 reads CASSLRTNGDTQYF. CDR3 sequence (DNA): TGTGCCAGCAGCCTTCGGACTAATGGAGATACGCAGTATTTT.

This clone was seen only a few times. V gene TRBV6-5 combines with J gene TRBJ2-2; 10 bases are a match to TRBD2. V lost 8 bases to trimming and J lost 3 bases; unmatched junction nucleotides: 3. Germline V gene sequence: CDR1 MNHEY, CDR2 SVGAGI. CDR3 length: 14 residues. The CDR3 DNA reads as TGTGCCAGCTTTGGGACTAGCGACACCGGGGAGCTGTTTTTT. This translates into CASFGTSDTGELFF.

The chain couples TRBV6-1 to TRBJ2-7; TRBD2 agrees at 10 bases. Germline CDR1 and CDR2: MNHNS and SASEGT. This CDR3 region has 15 residues. V shed 6 bases and J 5 bases; nucleotides not matched to a gene: 10. The CDR3 protein is CASRAASGRVNEQYF. In nucleotides, the CDR3 is TGTGCCAGCAGGGCTGCTAGCGGGAGAGTCAACGAGCAGTACTTC.

The J gene is TRBJ1-4, the V gene TRBV6-5, with TRBD1 identical over 9 bases. Germline values: CDR1 MNHEY, CDR2 SVGAGI. The CDR3 extends over 14 amino acids. The ends lost 7 bases at V and 8 bases at J; junction bases unmatched: 8. The CDR3: CASTSGQGLEKLFF. Written as DNA, the CDR3 is TGTGCCAGCACCTCGGGACAGGGTTTAGAAAAACTGTTTTTT.

This clone showed up just a few times. The genes are TRBV7-6 and TRBJ2-3; 14 bases line up with TRBD2. V lost 5 bases and J lost 0; bases outside the gene matches: 4. Germline CDR1 and CDR2: SGHVS and FNYEAQ. The CDR3 covers 17 residues. CDR3 region: CASSRGTSGRSTDTQYF. Written as DNA, the CDR3 is TGTGCCAGCAGCAGAGGGACTAGCGGGAGAAGCACAGATACGCAGTATTTT.

The chain has TRBV20-1 and TRBJ2-4, with no clear D. This CDR3 is built from 11 residues. The ends were cut back, 3 bases at V and 12 bases at J, with 12 bases in the middle. CDR1 is DFQATT, CDR2 SNEGSKA, per germline (reference sequence). The CDR3 loop is CSASVAVGQYF. CDR3 in DNA: TGCAGTGCTAGTGTGGCTGTGGGTCAGTACTTC.

The chain recombines TRBV5-4 with TRBJ2-3; TRBD2 is a possible D gene (6 bases). In germline, CDR1 is SGHNT, CDR2 YYREEE (reference sequence). With 4 bases removed from V and 6 bases from J, the gap between germline ends came to 15 bases. This CDR3 contains 14 residues. The CDR3 nucleotides read TGTGCCAGCAGCACCAGACCGGCGGGGGATACGCAGTATTTT. Translated: CASSTRPAGDTQYF.

V gene TRBV20-1 combines with J gene TRBJ2-3, with D possibly matching TRBD2 (5 bases). The CDR3 consists of 11 residues. With 6 bases removed from V and 3 bases from J, the gap between germline ends came to 7 bases. CDR1 and CDR2 from the germline V gene are DFQATT and SNEGSKA (reference sequence). The CDR3 bases are TGCAGTGCGCAGCGGACAGATACGCAGTATTTT. This gives the protein CSAQRTDTQYF.

V is TRBV29-1 and J is TRBJ2-7; weak D call: TRBD1 (6 bases). Germline CDR1 reads SQVTM; CDR2 reads ANQGSEA. The CDR3 spans 13 residues. V dropped 7 bases and J dropped 2 bases, with 15 bases sitting between them. This chain's CDR3 is CSAVTGQPYEQYF. CDR3 nucleotides: TGCAGCGCCGTTACAGGACAGCCCTACGAGCAGTACTTC.

The V and J genes are TRBV5-1 and TRBJ1-1; D gene ambiguous. This CDR3 has 14 residues. With 0 bases removed from V and 2 bases from J, the gap between germline ends came to 8 bases. Germline CDR1 is SGHRS and CDR2 is YFSETQ. The CDR3 nucleotides are TGCGCCAGCAGCTTGGAAGCCAAAAACACTGAAGCTTTCTTT. This encodes CASSLEAKNTEAFF.

This clone was seen only a few times. This sequence joins TRBV5-1 and TRBJ2-1, with TRBD2 matching 7 bases. The germline gives CDR1 SGHRS, CDR2 YFSETQ. The CDR3 length is 17 residues. Germline trimming cut 0 bases from V and 0 bases from J; bases unmatched to any gene: 6. The CDR3 bases are TGCGCCAGCAGCTTGGGACTAGCCGGGGGCTCCTACAATGAGCAGTTCTTC. It encodes CASSLGLAGGSYNEQFF.

The chain links TRBV19 to TRBJ2-2; D gene uncertain. V gave up 0 bases and J gave up 3 bases, with 2 bases separating them. The CDR3 has 13 residues. Germline lookup yields CDR1 LNHDA and CDR2 SQIVND (reference sequence). CDR3 sequence: CASSIDHTGELFF. For the CDR3, the DNA is TGTGCCAGTAGTATAGACCACACCGGGGAGCTGTTTTTT. The full variable domain, its missing parts supplied by reference TRBV19 and TRBJ2-2, is DGGITQSPKYLFRKEGQNVTLSCEQNLNHDAMYWYRQDPGQGLRLIYYSQIVNDFQKGDIAEGYSVSREKKESFPLTVTSAQKNPTAFYLCASSIDHTGELFFGEGSRLTVL.

This clone showed up just a few times. This rearrangement joins TRBV6-1 to TRBJ2-5; D may be TRBD1 or TRBD2 (6 bases each). CDR3 length equals 14 residues. V lost 7 bases and J lost 3, with 15 bases in between. Germline V gene lookup returns CDR1 MNHNS and CDR2 SASEGT. CDR3 protein: CASTTRDKKETQYF. The CDR3 nucleotides read TGTGCCAGCACTACGCGGGACAAAAAAGAGACCCAGTACTTC.

This clone came up a few times. This sequence joins TRBV19 and TRBJ2-6, with D perhaps matching TRBD1 or TRBD2 (5 bases each). Trimming shortened V by 8 bases and J by 1 base, and 15 bases separated the two germline ends. Germline V gene sequence: CDR1 LNHDA, CDR2 SQIVND (reference sequence). CDR3 length equals 16 residues. The CDR3 DNA follows: TGTGCCAGTTCCGGGACCGACGCTTCTGGGGCCAACGTCCTGACTTTC. Protein sequence: CASSGTDASGANVLTF.

This clone has only a few counts. The J gene is TRBJ2-3, the V gene TRBV11-2; TRBD2 might be the D (5 bases). This CDR3 contains 16 residues. Germline V lookup: CDR1 SGHAT, CDR2 FQNNGV. The germline V and J ends were trimmed by 7 bases and 6 bases, with 23 bases remaining between them. The CDR3, as DNA: TGTGCCAGCACCTCCCCTGGAGGCTTAGGGTGGGATACGCAGTATTTT. This codes for CASTSPGGLGWDTQYF.

The chain combines TRBV7-9 with TRBJ2-5, with no clear D. V was pared by 6 bases and J by 2 bases, with 4 bases between. There are 11 residues in the CDR3. The V gene's germline CDR1 is SEHNR and CDR2 FQNEAQ (reference sequence). This CDR3 is CASSPQETQYF. Here the CDR3 DNA reads TGTGCCAGCAGTCCTCAAGAGACCCAGTACTTC.

This clone has only one observation. The CDR3, as DNA: TGTGCCACCATACGGTCAGGGAACTATGGCTACACCTTC. Protein sequence: CATIRSGNYGYTF. V and J are TRBV28 and TRBJ1-2; TRBD1 might be the D (5 bases). Per germline, CDR1 MDHEN and CDR2 SYDVKM. The CDR3 is made up of 13 amino acids. Trimming pared 10 bases from V and 2 bases from J, leaving 14 bases between.

Note on this clone: One junction end does not reproduce the germline sequence, and a read error may be involved. This chain uses TRBV2 with TRBJ1-4; D is uncertain. The CDR3 sequence is 12 residues long. Looked up from germline, CDR1 is SNHLY and CDR2 is FYNNEI. The CDR3 loop reads CSSTPQREKLFF. CDR3 bases: TGTTCCAGCACCCCCCAGCGGGAAAAACTGTTTTTT.